Sequencing of this TCR beta chain was carried out in a study of monozygotic twins with inflammatory bowel disease. Notes on the study in general: Patients got different immunosuppressive treatments, which may have made their repertoires more variable.

Germline V gene sequence: CDR1 SEHNR, CDR2 FQNEAQ (reference sequence). CDR3 size: 13 residues. Every TCR library consumed around 4,000 ng of total RNA. Each sample's cDNA came from eight separate reactions. Following a re-call of the 5' RACE reads, TCRdb has one entry per CDR3 protein and lacks DNA. The clone table shows approximately 200,000 distinct CDR3 sequences, with the ten largest holding 1.5% to 2%. Remarks on this clonotype: Its antigen is not identified.

The sample taken for sequencing was blood. This TCR was recovered from a human donor with ulcerative colitis or Crohn's disease, or a healthy co-twin of an affected twin (not recorded which). This chain uses TRBV7-9 with TRBJ1-1. The CDR3 reads CASTTGGNTEAFF.